Below are 11 T cell receptor beta chains sequenced from a single sample in a study of Graves' ophthalmopathy and Graves' hyperthyroidism. TCR beta CDR3 amplification used RNA transcripts. The workflow started with a first-round RT-PCR run with HTBI primers and then moved on to a second-round multiplex PCR. A single record per CDR3 protein comes from TCRdb applying MiXCR to the multiplex PCR reads. The data hold approximately 210,000 distinct CDR3 sequences, with under 30% observed a single time. The sample consisted of peripheral blood. Receptors were obtained from a man aged 45-65 years with Graves' ophthalmopathy.

This clonotype has at least ten counts. The chain couples TRBV11-2 to TRBJ1-2; D unresolved. With 2 bases removed from V and 6 bases from J, the gap between germline ends came to 13 bases. CDR1 and CDR2 from the germline V gene are SGHAT and FQNNGV. CDR3 length: 14 amino acids. The CDR3 DNA reads as TGTGCCAGCAGCTTATCGCTCTGGGGAGATGGCTACACCTTC. Translated, it gives CASSLSLWGDGYTF. The full variable domain, in which reference TRBV11-2 and TRBJ1-2 provide the parts outside the CDR3, is EAGVAQSPRYKIIEKRQSVAFWCNPISGHATLYWYQQILGQGPKLLIQFQNNGVVDDSQLPKDRFSAERLKGVDSTLKIQPAKLEDSAVYLCASSLSLWGDGYTFGSGTRLTVV.

This clonotype was counted ten times or more. This rearrangement joins TRBV7-9 to TRBJ1-1; 10 positions match TRBD1. Germline CDR1 SEHNR, CDR2 FQNEAQ (reference sequence). The CDR3 runs to 16 residues. Trimming took 6 bases from V and 1 from J; bases not matched to a gene: 8. The CDR3 region has the DNA TGTGCCAGCAGACTTCCGGGACAGGGGCGGAACACTGAAGCTTTCTTT. Its translation is CASRLPGQGRNTEAFF. Combining the CDR3 with reference TRBV7-9 and TRBJ1-1 gives the whole variable domain DTGVSQNPRHKITKRGQNVTFRCDPISEHNRLYWYRQTLGQGPEFLTYFQNEAQLEKSRLLSDRFSAERPKGSFSTLEIQRTEQGDSAMYLCASRLPGQGRNTEAFFGQGTRLTVV.

Sample share makes this clonotype medium-sized (0.01 to 0.1%). The rearrangement links TRBV6-2 or TRBV6-3 to TRBJ2-7; 7 positions agree with TRBD2. With 2 bases clipped from V and 7 bases from J, the junction kept 11 bases outside the gene matches. There are 15 residues in the CDR3. Germline CDR1 MNHEY, CDR2 SVGEGT. CDR3 nucleotides: TGTGCCAGCAGTTACCCTTCTAGCGGCAGGCGAGAGCAGTACTTC. Protein sequence: CASSYPSSGRREQYF.

This clonotype was recorded at least ten times. V usage is TRBV20-1 and J usage is TRBJ2-7; D remains ambiguous. Germline CDR1 DFQATT, CDR2 SNEGSKA (reference sequence). The CDR3 extends over 16 amino acids. Trimming cost V 3 bases and J 1 base, with 19 bases left between them. CDR3 residues: CSASHSRSGWSYEQYF. The CDR3 bases are TGCAGTGCTAGCCATTCTAGATCGGGCTGGTCCTACGAGCAGTACTTC.

The sample holds many counts of this clonotype. The rearrangement links TRBV7-8 to TRBJ1-1, with 8 bases lining up with TRBD1. Unmatched junction bases numbered 8, after V lost 0 bases and J lost 2 bases. Germline CDR1 is SGHVS and CDR2 is FQNEAQ. CDR3 length: 17 residues. The CDR3 reads CASSLARQGAINTEAFF. The CDR3 DNA follows: TGTGCCAGCAGCTTAGCGCGGCAGGGGGCCATCAACACTGAAGCTTTCTTT.

This clonotype occurred many times. The chain couples TRBV7-2 to TRBJ1-2; weak D call: TRBD1 (6 bases). CDR1 is SGHTA and CDR2 is FQGNSA in the germline V gene. CDR3 length equals 14 residues. The germline V and J ends were trimmed by 5 bases and 6 bases, with 16 bases remaining between them. The CDR3 is CASSEQQGIDGYTF. CDR3 DNA sequence: TGTGCCAGCAGCGAACAACAGGGTATTGATGGCTACACCTTC.

This clonotype was recorded many times. The V call is TRBV6-1, the J call TRBJ2-7; 9 nucleotides match TRBD1. The V gene's germline CDR1 is MNHNS and CDR2 SASEGT. The V segment lost 6 bases and the J segment 0 bases; nucleotides outside the gene matches: 3. This CDR3 comprises 14 residues. CDR3 loop: CASRGTGYSYEQYF. The CDR3 nucleotides read TGTGCCAGCAGAGGGACAGGGTACTCCTACGAGCAGTACTTC.

There are many counts of this clonotype. This rearrangement joins TRBV12-3 or TRBV12-4 to TRBJ2-7; TRBD1 matches at 7 bases. The CDR3 is 15 amino acids. V was pared by 5 bases and J by 2 bases, with 9 bases of the junction left unmatched. For the CDR3, the DNA is TGTGCCAGCAGTCCACAGGGGACGGGGACCTACGAGCAGTACTTC. Its protein is CASSPQGTGTYEQYF.

The genes are TRBV5-6 and TRBJ2-4; D possibly corresponds to TRBD1 (5 bases). CDR1 SGHDT and CDR2 YYEEEE come from the germline V gene. The CDR3 sequence is 14 residues long. V lost 3 bases, J lost 7 bases, and 14 bases lay in between. The CDR3 sequence: CASSSGKARNIQYF. The CDR3 bases are TGTGCCAGCAGCTCAGGGAAAGCGAGGAACATTCAGTACTTC.

This clonotype was found many times. The chain carries TRBV28 and TRBJ2-7; no clear D. Trimming left V 3 bases short and J 6 bases short, with 6 bases between. This CDR3 is built from 11 residues. Germline V gives CDR1 MDHEN, CDR2 SYDVKM. The CDR3 sequence is CASSFLGEQYF. The CDR3 DNA reads TGTGCCAGCAGTTTCCTCGGCGAGCAGTACTTC.

V usage is TRBV6-1 and J usage is TRBJ2-7; the D gene could be TRBD1 or TRBD2 (5 bases each). V was clipped by 6 bases and J by 2 bases, with 14 bases between them. Per germline, CDR1 MNHNS and CDR2 SASEGT. This CDR3 region has 14 residues. The CDR3 spells CASSHRDQAYEQYF. The CDR3 bases are TGTGCCAGCAGCCACCGGGACCAGGCCTACGAGCAGTACTTC.